This T cell receptor (beta chain) was found in a study of CD8 T cells in Susac syndrome. It was with random hexamers that 0.5 to 1 ug RNA was reverse transcribed. TCRdb analysed the immunoSEQ multiplex PCR reads with MiXCR anew, one entry per CDR3 protein. There are 150,000 to 200,000 distinct CDR3 sequences in the sample; 92% occur only once, and 0.08% lies in the top ten. The V end was cut by 7 bases, the J end by 7 bases, with 17 bases between. This CDR3 has 14 amino acids. Germline V gene data show CDR1 as MDHEN and CDR2 as SYDVKM. The J gene is TRBJ1-3, the V gene TRBV28, with a possible D match to TRBD1 (5 bases). Sequencing used CD4+ T cells from PBMCs. This TCR was recovered from a human donor in good health. The CDR3 reads CASILNAGGNTIYF. The CDR3 nucleotides are TGTGCCAGCATCCTGAATGCCGGGGGTAACACCATATATTTT.